These T cell receptor beta chains were read from a single sample in a study of T cells in Graves' hyperthyroidism and ophthalmopathy. TCRdb re-derived calls from the multiplex PCR reads in MiXCR, one entry per CDR3 protein. The repertoire includes roughly 500,000 distinct CDR3 sequences, roughly a quarter of them detected once, and roughly 10% sits in the top ten. Sequenced material: blood. The receptors were sampled from a woman in her twenties or thirties with Graves' ophthalmopathy. The CDR3 runs from the conserved cysteine through the conserved F or W. Fields, in order: J gene, D gene, V gene, clone size, CDR3 DNA, CDR3 protein. The D gene is left open where the match is weak. Where a row states a size, it is once, few, many or the class of an expanded clone; other rows omit it.

TRBJ2-5	-	TRBV2	many	TGTGCCAGCAGTCGGGACCCTATCCAGTACTTC	CASSRDPIQYF
TRBJ2-7	-	TRBV3-1	few	TGTGCCAGCACGATGGGGTACGAGCAGTACTTC	CASTMGYEQYF
TRBJ2-5	TRBD1	TRBV12-3/TRBV12-4	many	TGTGCCAGCAGTTTAGAAGGGACAGAAGAGACCCAGTACTTC	CASSLEGTEETQYF
TRBJ1-2	TRBD1	TRBV28	-	TGTGCCAGCGAAAGAGGACAGGCATATGGCTACACCTTC	CASERGQAYGYTF
TRBJ2-5	-	TRBV6-5	many	TGTGCCAGCGCGTTAAGGACACGGGGGATCTCACGCTGGGAGACCCAGTACTTC	CASALRTRGISRWETQYF
TRBJ2-7	-	TRBV20-1	many	TGCAGCCCTGTAGGGGGGGGAACCTACGAGCAGTACTTC	CSPVGGGTYEQYF
TRBJ2-7	-	TRBV2	many	TGTGCCAGCAGTGAAGGTTTAGGGATCTACGAGCAGTACTTC	CASSEGLGIYEQYF
TRBJ2-2	-	TRBV7-9	many	TGTGCCAGTACGGGGGGCCCGAACACCGGGGAGCTGTTTTTT	CASTGGPNTGELFF
TRBJ1-1	-	TRBV2	few	TGTGCCAGCAGCGCCGACACCCCTGAAGCTTTCTTT	CASSADTPEAFF
TRBJ1-1	-	TRBV7-3	many	TGTGCCAGCAGCTTAACCCCAGAACACACTGAAGCTTTCTTT	CASSLTPEHTEAFF
TRBJ1-1	-	TRBV12-5	-	TGTGCTAGTGGCCAAAGACCCAGCACTGAAGCTTTCTTT	CASGQRPSTEAFF
TRBJ1-5	TRBD1	TRBV7-8	once	TGTGCCAGCAGCGCAACGGGACAGCCCAATCAGCCCCAGCATTTT	CASSATGQPNQPQHF
TRBJ2-4	TRBD2	TRBV20-1	-	TGCAGTGCGCCCAGTCCTGGGACTAGCGGGGGGGCCTCCTCCAAAAACATTAAGTACTTC	CSAPSPGTSGGASSKNIKYF
TRBJ1-6	-	TRBV20-1	-	TGCAGTGCTCCCCTGATGATCATGACTTTTAATTCACCCCTCCACTTT	CSAPLMIMTFNSPLHF
TRBJ2-2	-	TRBV4-2	many	TGTGCCAGCAGCCCGGACAAGAACACCGGGGAGCTGTTTTTT	CASSPDKNTGELFF
TRBJ2-7	TRBD1	TRBV5-1	once	TGCGCCAGCAGATACCGGACAGGGCTGGGTGAGCAGTACTTC	CASRYRTGLGEQYF
TRBJ2-7	-	TRBV27	many	TGTGCCAGCAGTAACCTCCAGGGGTACGAGCAGTACTTC	CASSNLQGYEQYF
TRBJ2-5	-	TRBV2	many	TGTGCCAGCAGTGGGCGGGGGCACCAAGAGACCCAGTACTTC	CASSGRGHQETQYF
TRBJ1-2	-	TRBV24-1	many	TGTGCCACCAGTGATTTGAACGCACGCTATGGCTACACCTTC	CATSDLNARYGYTF
TRBJ2-7	-	TRBV6-5	many	TGTGCCAGCAGGCGCCGTGGGATGGGCCCCTCCGAGCAGTACTTC	CASRRRGMGPSEQYF
TRBJ2-5	TRBD2	TRBV7-9	few	TGTGCCAGCAGCCCCAGCGGCGGGAGGCGCGTGGAGACCCAGTACTTC	CASSPSGGRRVETQYF
TRBJ1-2	-	TRBV2	many	TGTGCCAGCACCCCAGAACGGGATGGCTACACCTTC	CASTPERDGYTF
TRBJ1-5	-	TRBV29-1	-	TGCAGCGTTGAAGATCCCGACGGCGGGAATCCCCAGCATTTT	CSVEDPDGGNPQHF
TRBJ1-6	-	TRBV28	many	TGTGCCAGCAGTTTGACAGAGGATAATTCACCCCTCCACTTT	CASSLTEDNSPLHF
TRBJ2-7	-	TRBV7-2	many	TGTGCCAGCAGCTTAGGGGGGGGGCCCTACGAGCAGTACTTC	CASSLGGGPYEQYF